Below are 12 T cell receptor beta chains sequenced from a single sample in a study of CD8+CD57+ T cells in acquired aplastic anemia. Using genomic DNA as the template, TCR beta VDJ and CDR3 profiling was carried out. One entry per CDR3 protein, called by TCRdb with MiXCR from the reads. The repertoire has 400,000 to 450,000 distinct CDR3 sequences, 65% to 75% of them found once; the top ten carry more than 3.5%. The sample comprised sorted CD4+, CD8+, or CD8+CD57+ T cells (not recorded which) from PBMCs. These receptors came from a human donor in good health, serving as a control.

In its sample, this clonotype was seen once. The J gene is TRBJ1-6, the V gene TRBV5-6; 10 bases map to TRBD1. Germline values: CDR1 SGHDT, CDR2 YYEEEE. The CDR3 covers 15 residues. V dropped 3 bases and J dropped 9; count of bases not matched to a gene: 6. The CDR3 reads CASSSLTGGGSPLHF. The CDR3 DNA reads TGTGCCAGCAGCTCCTTGACAGGGGGCGGTTCACCCCTCCACTTT.

V is TRBV25-1 and J is TRBJ1-6; weak D call: TRBD1 (6 bases). Trimming removed 6 bases at V and 7 bases at J, with 16 bases between. This CDR3 is 15 amino acids long. CDR1 MGHDK and CDR2 SYGVNS come from the germline V gene. The CDR3 sequence is CASRTTGVWNSPLHF. The CDR3 nucleotides are TGTGCCAGCAGGACGACAGGCGTTTGGAATTCACCCCTCCACTTT.

A remark on this clonotype: The junction differs from germline at one of its ends, possibly a read error. The chain recombines TRBV11-3 with TRBJ1-1; the D gene is possibly TRBD1 (5 bases). Germline-derived CDR1 and CDR2 are SGHNT and YENEEA. CDR3 length: 14 residues. The CDR3 coding sequence is TGTGCCAGCAGCTCGACAGCATGGAACACTGAAGCTTTGTTT. It specifies CASSSTAWNTEALF.

The V and J genes are TRBV2 and TRBJ2-7, with 9 bases that match TRBD1. CDR3 length: 13 amino acids. The V gene end was trimmed by 6 bases and the J gene end by 4 bases; junction bases not matched to a gene: 4. Germline V gene data show CDR1 as SNHLY and CDR2 as FYNNEI. CDR3 nucleotides: TGTGCCAGCAGCGGGACAGGGCTGTACGAGCAGTACTTC. It encodes CASSGTGLYEQYF.

Worth noting for this clonotype: The junction does not match germline at one end; this may be a read error. The chain joins TRBV7-2 to TRBJ2-3; D unresolved. This CDR3 contains 14 residues. Germline CDR1 and CDR2: SGHTA and FQGNSA. CDR3 coding DNA: TGTGCCAGCAGCTCCCCGGCCTATAATTCACCCCTCTACTTT. Residues: CASSSPAYNSPLYF.

The rearrangement joins TRBV3-1 to TRBJ2-7, with D unclear. The CDR3 runs to 14 residues. V lost 1 base to trimming and J lost 2 bases, with 9 bases between them. Germline CDR1 reads LGHDT; CDR2 reads YNNKEL (reference sequence). CDR3 region: CASSQAWLTYEQYF. In nucleotides, the CDR3 is TGTGCCAGCAGCCAAGCATGGCTCACCTACGAGCAGTACTTC.

This clonotype has a handful of counts. At one end the junction does not follow the germline gene, possibly because of a read error. This rearrangement joins TRBV2 to TRBJ2-5; the D gene is possibly TRBD1 (8 bases). This CDR3 is 14 amino acids long. Germline CDR1 SNHLY, CDR2 FYNNEI. The CDR3 loop is CASSYQGAGETQHF. The DNA for the CDR3 is TGTGCCAGCAGTTACCAGGGGGCGGGGGAGACCCAGCACTTC.

This clonotype has ten or more counts. The chain carries TRBV7-8 and TRBJ2-3, with D maybe TRBD1 (6 bases). The germline V gene has CDR1 SGHVS and CDR2 FQNEAQ. The CDR3 length is 15 residues. V gave up 5 bases and J gave up 4 bases, with 16 bases separating them. CDR3 residues: CASSPTLPGADTQYF. The CDR3 DNA follows: TGTGCCAGCAGCCCAACATTGCCAGGGGCAGATACGCAGTATTTT.

About this clonotype: Just one base apart from a much larger clone, this may be a read error. This chain links TRBV6-2 or TRBV6-3 with TRBJ2-2; D gene uncertain. The germline gives CDR1 MNHEY, CDR2 SVGEGT. The CDR3 sequence is 15 residues long. V lost 6 bases to trimming and J lost 1 base, with 12 bases between them. CDR3 in amino acids: CASRYPGLNTGELFF. The CDR3 DNA reads TGTGCCAGCAGGTACCCGGGTTTGAACACCGGGGAGCTGTTTTTT.

This clonotype appeared a single time. The chain has TRBV7-2 and TRBJ2-1, with D possibly being TRBD1 or TRBD2 (6 bases each). The germline gives CDR1 SGHTA, CDR2 FQGNSA. The V and J ends lost 8 bases and 8 bases respectively, with 16 bases between them. This CDR3 spans 13 amino acids. CDR3 region: CASGGQRGDEQFF. The CDR3 DNA reads TGTGCCAGCGGGGGGCAGCGTGGCGATGAGCAGTTCTTC.

This clonotype occurred many times. The chain couples TRBV7-2 to TRBJ1-1, with TRBD1 as a possible D gene (5 bases). V dropped 2 bases and J dropped 0 bases, with 10 bases sitting between them. The CDR3 is 15 residues long. The V gene's germline CDR1 is SGHTA and CDR2 FQGNSA. The CDR3 bases are TGTGCCAGCAGCTTATCCCGGGGCATGAACACTGAAGCTTTCTTT. Its protein product is CASSLSRGMNTEAFF. The full variable domain, rest sourced from reference TRBV7-2 and TRBJ1-1, is GAGVSQSPSNKVTEKGKDVELRCDPISGHTALYWYRQSLGQGLEFLIYFQGNSAPDKSGLPSDRFSAERTGGSVSTLTIQRTQQEDSAVYLCASSLSRGMNTEAFFGQGTRLTVV.

This clonotype was counted at least ten times. V gene TRBV29-1 combines with J gene TRBJ1-2; no clear D. The CDR3 length is 13 residues. Germline lookup yields CDR1 SQVTM and CDR2 ANQGSEA. The germline V and J ends were trimmed by 7 bases and 3 bases, with 15 bases remaining between them. CDR3 bases: TGCAGCGCCGGCCGGATTGGGGACTATGGCTACACCTTC. Translated: CSAGRIGDYGYTF.